The 3 T cell receptor beta chains in this list originate from one sample, sequenced in a study of technical replicates of blood from a few donors. Method: immunoSEQ multiplex PCR; TCRdb's copy keeps in-frame clones and lacks some. The table shows 60,000 to 90,000 clones, with approximately 96% occurring only once. Sequencing was carried out using T cells isolated from PBMCs. These receptors came from a human donor in good health.

This chain connects TRBV4-1 to TRBJ2-7; possible D gene TRBD2, 7 bases. CDR3 size: 16 residues. Trimming removed 1 base at V and 5 bases at J, with 18 bases between. CDR1 and CDR2 (germline): MGHRA, YSYEKL. Here the CDR3 reads CASSQGMGGGKNEQYF. As DNA, the CDR3 is TGCGCCAGCAGCCAAGGTATGGGAGGGGGTAAAAACGAGCAGTACTTC.

The gene calls are TRBV5-1 and TRBJ1-1; 7 bases map to TRBD1. The CDR3 runs 13 residues. J lost 11 bases, V lost 5 bases, and 12 bases had no gene match. The germline CDR1 and CDR2 sequences are SGHRS and YFSETQ. DNA for the CDR3: TGCGCCAGCAGACACGACAGGGAATTGGATGCTTTCTTT. It specifies CASRHDRELDAFF.

This clone has only one observation. The chain carries TRBV10-2 and TRBJ2-1; 12 bases agree with TRBD2. J gave up 6 bases and V 4 bases, and 1 base lay outside the gene matches. The CDR3 runs to 14 residues. CDR1 and CDR2 from the germline V gene are WSHSY and SAAADI. CDR3 nucleotides: TGCGCCAGCAGTGCTAGCGGGAGGGCCAATGAGCAGTTCTTC. Amino acid sequence: CASSASGRANEQFF.